This T cell receptor (beta chain) appears in the sequencing data of a study of T cells in Graves' hyperthyroidism and ophthalmopathy. Study-wide results and caveats: Most thyroid clonotypes with frequency above 0.001 were detected in blood. Median prediction lead before ophthalmopathy onset was 5 to 7 months with the model.

Regarding this clonotype: Antigen specificity is unknown.

Researchers took RNA transcripts and amplified the TCR beta CDR3 regions from them. First-round RT-PCR with HTBI primers amplified the TCR CDR3 region. TCRdb processed the multiplex PCR reads anew with MiXCR; each CDR3 protein has one entry. Of around 380,000 distinct CDR3 sequences listed, approximately 15% are singletons. The germline V gene encodes CDR1 SGDLS and CDR2 YYNGEE. This CDR3 is 14 amino acids long. J lost 4 bases, V lost 3 bases, and 3 bases had no gene match. Specimen: blood. This receptor was obtained from a man between 25 and 39 years old with Graves' hyperthyroidism that later progressed to Graves' ophthalmopathy. The chain joins TRBV9 to TRBJ2-1; 8 nucleotides line up with TRBD2. In DNA form, the CDR3 reads TGTGCCAGCAGCGCGGGGGGGAATTACAATGAGCAGTTCTTC. Translation: CASSAGGNYNEQFF.